These 25 T cell receptor beta chains share one sample of origin, sequenced in a study of cytomegalovirus exposure and HLA in healthy donors. The primer mix had 60 Vbeta and 13 Jbeta primers. Clones were read by immunoSEQ multiplex PCR, and TCRdb kept only the in-frame ones, dropping some. The table includes roughly 130,000 clones, 70% to 80% detected once. Specimen: PBMCs. The source of these receptors is a man aged 18 to 29 in good health and CMV-seronegative.

The chain has TRBV9 and TRBJ2-1; 12 nucleotides align to TRBD2. V lost 4 bases to trimming and J lost 15 bases; unmatched junction nucleotides: 8. The CDR3 runs 13 residues. CDR1 and CDR2 (germline): SGDLS, YYNGEE. The CDR3 is CASSPSGRAIPFF. In DNA form, the CDR3 reads TGTGCCAGCAGCCCTAGCGGGAGGGCTATTCCGTTCTTC.

The J gene is TRBJ1-1, the V gene TRBV7-9; no firm D call. V was cut by 8 bases and J by 0 bases, with 19 bases left in between. The CDR3 extends over 16 amino acids. CDR1 and CDR2 (germline): SEHNR, FQNEAQ (reference sequence). DNA for the CDR3: TGTGCCAGCCTCACAGTCGGCCAAGTCATGAACACTGAAGCTTTCTTT. Amino acid sequence: CASLTVGQVMNTEAFF.

The V call is TRBV4-3, the J call TRBJ1-5, with 7 bases matching TRBD1. This CDR3 spans 15 amino acids. The germline V gene has CDR1 LGHNA and CDR2 YSLEER. V lost 4 bases and J lost 4; bases outside the gene matches: 7. CDR3 sequence (DNA): TGCGCCAGCAGCCCCGGGACAGTTTTTAATCAGCCCCAGCATTTT. This gives the protein CASSPGTVFNQPQHF.

V usage is TRBV29-1 and J usage is TRBJ1-2, with 7 positions matching TRBD1. From germline, CDR1 is SQVTM and CDR2 ANQGSEA. There are 13 residues in the CDR3. V lost 5 bases to trimming and J lost 4 bases; unmatched junction nucleotides: 7. CDR3 sequence: CSVSTRDSYGYTF. CDR3 in DNA: TGCAGCGTTTCTACCAGGGACAGCTATGGCTACACCTTC.

This chain connects TRBV15 to TRBJ2-3; 9 positions agree with TRBD2. The germline gives CDR1 LNHNV, CDR2 YYDKDF (reference sequence). The trim removed 0 bases at V and 6 bases at J, leaving 7 bases unmatched. This CDR3 comprises 16 residues. The CDR3 sequence is CATSRDHSGSWDTQYF. In DNA form, the CDR3 reads TGTGCCACCAGCAGAGACCATAGCGGGAGTTGGGATACGCAGTATTTT.

The chain has TRBV5-4 and TRBJ1-1; the D is unclear. Per the germline V gene, CDR1 is SGHNT and CDR2 is YYREEE (reference sequence). Trimming left V 4 bases short and J 1 base short, with 11 bases between. The CDR3 covers 14 residues. For the CDR3, the DNA is TGTGCCAGCAGCGTAGCGGGCCCGAACACTGAAGCTTTCTTT. Translated: CASSVAGPNTEAFF.

The chain uses TRBV28 and TRBJ2-5, with TRBD1 matching 8 bases. V lost 5 bases and J lost 4; bases outside the gene matches: 6. Germline CDR1 and CDR2: MDHEN and SYDVKM. This CDR3 region has 14 residues. CDR3 region: CASSPPGGGETQYF. CDR3 nucleotide sequence: TGTGCCAGCAGTCCCCCAGGGGGCGGAGAGACCCAGTACTTC.

The chain has TRBV10-1 and TRBJ2-2; maybe TRBD2 (5 bases). This CDR3 is 12 amino acids long. Germline V gene lookup returns CDR1 WNHNN and CDR2 SYGVQD (reference sequence). The germline V and J ends were trimmed by 8 bases and 8 bases, with 12 bases remaining between them. The CDR3, as DNA: TGCGCCAGCGGGAGAAGAGAAGGGGAGCTGTTTTTT. This encodes CASGRREGELFF.

The V and J genes are TRBV18 and TRBJ2-3; D is uncertain. Germline-derived CDR1 and CDR2 are KGHSH and LQKENI. The CDR3 loop spans 14 amino acids. The ends were cut back, 3 bases at V and 0 bases at J, with 7 bases in the middle. The CDR3 loop reads CASSPQASTDTQYF. The DNA for the CDR3 is TGTGCCAGCTCACCGCAGGCTAGCACAGATACGCAGTATTTT.

Regarding this clone: The same CDR3 also results from other DNA sequences found in this sample. The chain links TRBV7-2 to TRBJ2-1, with 13 bases matching TRBD2. The junction had 5 bases not matched to a gene; V was cut back by 3 bases and J by 12 bases. The germline CDR1 and CDR2 sequences are SGHTA and FQGNSA. The CDR3 has 14 amino acids. CDR3: CASSLALAGGWQFF. The DNA of the CDR3 is TGTGCCAGCAGCTTGGCACTAGCGGGAGGGTGGCAGTTCTTC.

This chain links TRBV5-5 with TRBJ2-3; TRBD2 aligns across 9 bases. Germline values: CDR1 SGHKS, CDR2 YYEKEE (reference sequence). J lost 2 bases, V lost 3 bases, and 13 bases had no gene match. The CDR3 runs 18 residues. The CDR3 DNA reads as TGTGCCAGCAGCTCCAATCCCGGGACTAGCACCGCCACAGATACGCAGTATTTT. Protein: CASSSNPGTSTATDTQYF.

This rearrangement joins TRBV7-2 to TRBJ1-1; D is perhaps TRBD1 (5 bases). Trimming shortened V by 5 bases and J by 1 base, and 8 bases separated the two germline ends. The length of the CDR3 is 13 residues. Germline CDR1 is SGHTA and CDR2 is FQGNSA. The CDR3: CASSTDRNTEAFF. In DNA form, the CDR3 reads TGTGCCAGCAGCACCGACAGGAACACTGAAGCTTTCTTT.

The CDR3 sequence is CASSRVWLNSYNEQFF. CDR3 in DNA: TGTGCCAGCAGTCGTGTGTGGCTGAACTCCTACAATGAGCAGTTCTTC. V gene TRBV2 combines with J gene TRBJ2-1; no definite D call. This CDR3 spans 16 amino acids. Trimming left V 5 bases short and J 0 bases short, with 14 bases between. CDR1 is SNHLY, CDR2 FYNNEI, per germline. Looking up the rest from reference TRBV2 and TRBJ2-1 gives the full variable domain: EPEVTQTPSHQVTQMGQEVILRCVPISNHLYFYWYRQILGQKVEFLVSFYNNEISEKSEIFDDQFSVERPDGSNFTLKIRSTKLEDSAMYFCASSRVWLNSYNEQFFGPGTRLTVL.

The chain combines TRBV5-5 with TRBJ2-7; the match to TRBD2 covers 7 bases. Germline loops: CDR1 SGHKS, CDR2 YYEKEE (reference sequence). The CDR3 sequence is 17 residues long. Trimming removed 0 bases from V and 2 bases from J; junction bases left unmatched: 11. The CDR3 DNA reads as TGTGCCAGCAGCTTGGAGCAGGGAGGGTTTGGGACCTACGAGCAGTACTTC. It yields the protein CASSLEQGGFGTYEQYF. The full variable domain, rest sourced from reference TRBV5-5 and TRBJ2-7, is DAGVTQSPTHLIKTRGQQVTLRCSPISGHKSVSWYQQVLGQGPQFIFQYYEKEERGRGNFPDRFSARQFPNYSSELNVNALLLGDSALYLCASSLEQGGFGTYEQYFGPGTRLTVT.

This rearrangement joins TRBV27 to TRBJ2-2, with a tentative D call TRBD1 (6 bases). The V end lost 5 bases, the J end lost 8 bases, and 27 bases lay between the germline ends. Germline-derived CDR1 and CDR2 are MNHEY and SMNVEV (reference sequence). The CDR3 totals 18 residues. CDR3 region: CASSPDAGQSHFGGELFF. CDR3 DNA: TGTGCCAGCAGTCCCGACGCCGGACAGTCCCATTTTGGAGGGGAGCTGTTTTTT.

The rearrangement links TRBV11-2 to TRBJ2-2, with D unresolved. The CDR3 runs 13 residues. Per the germline V gene, CDR1 is SGHAT and CDR2 is FQNNGV. The V gene lost 5 bases and the J gene lost 4 bases, with 8 bases spanning the gap. CDR3 sequence (DNA): TGTGCCAGCAGCGTCTCGGGCACCGGGGAGCTGTTTTTT. Translation gives CASSVSGTGELFF.

The genes are TRBV27 and TRBJ2-7, with 9 bases fitting TRBD1. There are 13 residues in the CDR3. V shed 5 bases and J 5 bases; nucleotides not matched to a gene: 4. Germline V gene data show CDR1 as MNHEY and CDR2 as SMNVEV (reference sequence). The CDR3 loop is CASSENRGHEQYF. Here the CDR3 DNA reads TGTGCCAGCAGTGAAAACAGGGGGCACGAGCAGTACTTC.

V usage is TRBV27 and J usage is TRBJ1-5; 12 nucleotides align to TRBD1. In germline, CDR1 is MNHEY, CDR2 SMNVEV (reference sequence). The CDR3 is made up of 17 amino acids. With V trimmed by 1 base and J by 0 bases, 1 base remained unmatched. The DNA of the CDR3 is TGTGCCAGCAGTTTATTGGGACAGGGGGCTAGCAATCAGCCCCAGCATTTT. Protein product: CASSLLGQGASNQPQHF.

This clone was seen just once. The chain employs TRBV19 and TRBJ2-7; D ambiguous. CDR3 length equals 12 residues. Germline-derived CDR1 and CDR2 are LNHDA and SQIVND (reference sequence). V lost 1 base to trimming and J lost 7 bases, with 8 bases between them. The DNA for the CDR3 is TGTGCCAGTAGTATAGGACGAGAGGAGCAGTACGTC. It translates to CASSIGREEQYV.

This clone has just a few counts. The chain joins TRBV10-1 to TRBJ2-5; the D is unclear. The CDR3 has 13 residues. The germline V gene encodes CDR1 WNHNN and CDR2 SYGVQD (reference sequence). V dropped 2 bases and J dropped 3 bases, with 7 bases sitting between them. The CDR3 region is CASSETVEETQYF. The CDR3 DNA reads as TGCGCCAGCAGTGAGACGGTGGAAGAGACCCAGTACTTC.

This chain uses TRBV9 with TRBJ2-1; weak D call: TRBD1 (6 bases). The germline gives CDR1 SGDLS, CDR2 YYNGEE. The CDR3 extends over 14 amino acids. The ends were cut back, 2 bases at V and 5 bases at J, with 11 bases in the middle. CDR3 in amino acids: CASSVGWTDNEQFF. In DNA form, the CDR3 reads TGTGCCAGCAGCGTCGGATGGACAGACAATGAGCAGTTCTTC.

The chain couples TRBV2 to TRBJ2-7; 7 bases are a match to TRBD1. Losses at the gene ends were 5 bases for V and 2 bases for J; bases not matched to a gene: 6. The germline CDR1 and CDR2 sequences are SNHLY and FYNNEI. This CDR3 comprises 14 residues. The CDR3 DNA is TGTGCCAGCAGTCCTCGGGACAGACCCTACGAGCAGTACGTC. Translating it yields CASSPRDRPYEQYV.

The CDR3 reads CASSPRGTSGIETQYF. The CDR3 DNA reads as TGTGCCAGCAGCCCGAGAGGGACTAGCGGGATAGAGACCCAGTACTTC. V gene TRBV7-3 combines with J gene TRBJ2-5, with 13 bases identical to TRBD2. Trimming at V came to 5 bases and at J to 4 bases, leaving 7 bases not matched to a gene. The germline V gene has CDR1 SGHTA and CDR2 FQGTGA. This CDR3 is built from 16 residues.

The chain recombines TRBV6-5 with TRBJ2-7; the match to TRBD2 covers 10 bases. This CDR3 comprises 14 residues. Germline V lookup: CDR1 MNHEY, CDR2 SVGAGI. V gave up 5 bases and J gave up 4 bases; unmatched junction bases: 5. The CDR3 DNA reads as TGTGCCAGCAGTCTAGCGGGAGTTGGATACGAGCAGTACGTC. This sequence encodes CASSLAGVGYEQYV.

V and J are TRBV19 and TRBJ2-1; tentatively, D is TRBD1 (5 bases). V dropped 4 bases and J dropped 2 bases, with 9 bases sitting between them. From germline, CDR1 is LNHDA and CDR2 SQIVND (reference sequence). The CDR3 extends over 14 amino acids. The CDR3, as DNA: TGTGCCAGTAGTAGGGGCGAGACCTACAATGAGCAGTTCTTC. Protein product: CASSRGETYNEQFF.